This T cell receptor beta chain was documented in a study of cytomegalovirus exposure and HLA in healthy donors. Whole-study findings and limits: A previous analysis found most TCR beta V segments productive roughly 87% or roughly 30% of the time. In a later analysis, CMV-associated beta chains were mostly HLA-associated, it appeared. As was reported, the classifier diagnosed cytomegalovirus status with high specificity and sensitivity.

13 Jbeta primers and 60 Vbeta primers were used for the PCR. Here immunoSEQ multiplex PCR was the method, and the copy in TCRdb shows in-frame clones only, minus some. The table shows roughly 66,000 clones, with around 80% occurring only once. Germline V gene sequence: CDR1 SEHNR, CDR2 FQNEAQ (reference sequence). V lost 5 bases and J lost 7; bases outside the gene matches: 1. The CDR3 spans 12 residues. Turning to this clone: Its antigen remains unidentified.

Sequenced sample: PBMCs. The rearrangement joins TRBV7-9 to TRBJ1-4, with 7 bases lining up with TRBD1. This clonotype was sampled from a man aged 45-65 years in good health and CMV-seronegative. In DNA form, the CDR3 reads TGTGCCAGCAGCCGGGACAGTGAAAAACTGTTTTTT. Amino acid sequence: CASSRDSEKLFF.